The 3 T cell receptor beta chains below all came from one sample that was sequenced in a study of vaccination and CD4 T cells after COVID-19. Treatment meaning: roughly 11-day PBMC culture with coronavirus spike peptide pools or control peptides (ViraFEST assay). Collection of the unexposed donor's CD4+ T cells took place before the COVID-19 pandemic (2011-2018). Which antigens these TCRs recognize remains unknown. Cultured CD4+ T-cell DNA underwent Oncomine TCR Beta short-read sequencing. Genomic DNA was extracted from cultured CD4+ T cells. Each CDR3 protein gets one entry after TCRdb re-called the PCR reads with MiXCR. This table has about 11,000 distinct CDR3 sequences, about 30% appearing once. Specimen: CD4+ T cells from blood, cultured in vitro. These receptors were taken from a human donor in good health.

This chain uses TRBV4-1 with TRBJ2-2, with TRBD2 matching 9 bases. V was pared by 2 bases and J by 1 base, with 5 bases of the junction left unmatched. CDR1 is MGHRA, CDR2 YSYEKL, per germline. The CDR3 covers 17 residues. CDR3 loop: CASSQPAGGMNTGELFF. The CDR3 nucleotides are TGCGCCAGCAGCCAACCAGCGGGAGGCATGAACACCGGGGAGCTGTTTTTT.

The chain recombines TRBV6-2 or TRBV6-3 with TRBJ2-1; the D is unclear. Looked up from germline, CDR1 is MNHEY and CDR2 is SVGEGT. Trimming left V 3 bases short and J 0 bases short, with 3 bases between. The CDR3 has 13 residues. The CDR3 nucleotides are TGTGCCAGCAGTTATTTCTCCTACAATGAGCAGTTCTTC. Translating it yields CASSYFSYNEQFF.

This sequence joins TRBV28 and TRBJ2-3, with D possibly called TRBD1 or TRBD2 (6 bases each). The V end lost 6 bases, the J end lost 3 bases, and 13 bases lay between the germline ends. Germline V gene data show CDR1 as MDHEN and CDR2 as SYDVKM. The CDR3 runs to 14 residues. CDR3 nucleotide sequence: TGTGCCAGCAGAGGGGGGCGACTGACAGATACGCAGTATTTT. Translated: CASRGGRLTDTQYF.